These 25 T cell receptor beta chains originate from one sample sequenced in a study of blood T cells in healthy people across ages (dated by TCRdb to between 2015 and 2016). Preparation of the library involved 5' RACE. TCRdb lists the instrument as Illumina HiSeq 2500. A second about 6 to 11 cycle PCR used a sample-barcoded 5' primer and a J-beta primer mix. The public sequencing data were trimmed at Q25 with fastp and processed into clonotypes with MiXCR by TCRdb, which kept only in-frame beta chains. Each entry is one CDR3 protein sequence, shown with its most common DNA and genes. Within this sample are 980,000 or so distinct CDR3 sequences, with 40% to 60% of them counted one time only. 13% of the sample lies in the top ten. The sample was blood. Source of these receptors: a man aged 25 to 40 in good health.

The chain employs TRBV11-2 and TRBJ2-5, with TRBD2 matching over 12 bases. Trimming cost V 3 bases and J 5 bases; bases outside gene matches: 4. The CDR3 extends over 15 amino acids. Germline V gene lookup returns CDR1 SGHAT and CDR2 FQNNGV. The chain's CDR3 is CASSLILAGGETQYF. The CDR3, as DNA: TGTGCCAGCAGCTTGATCCTAGCGGGGGGGGAGACCCAGTACTTC. Using reference TRBV11-2 and TRBJ2-5 for the parts outside the CDR3, the full variable domain is EAGVAQSPRYKIIEKRQSVAFWCNPISGHATLYWYQQILGQGPKLLIQFQNNGVVDDSQLPKDRFSAERLKGVDSTLKIQPAKLEDSAVYLCASSLILAGGETQYFGPGTRLLVL.

V gene TRBV27 combines with J gene TRBJ2-7; D is ambiguous. V lost 0 bases and J lost 1, with 7 bases in between. Germline loops: CDR1 MNHEY, CDR2 SMNVEV (reference sequence). The CDR3 sequence is 14 residues long. Here the CDR3 DNA reads TGTGCCAGCAGTTTATCGGCCGGTTCCTACGAGCAGTACTTC. Protein sequence: CASSLSAGSYEQYF.

The chain combines TRBV6-5 with TRBJ2-7, with 9 bases that match TRBD2. From germline, CDR1 is MNHEY and CDR2 SVGAGI. The CDR3 contains 15 residues. Trimming removed 0 bases from V and 2 bases from J; junction bases left unmatched: 2. The CDR3 sequence is CASSYSGLATYEQYF. In DNA form, the CDR3 reads TGTGCCAGCAGTTACTCGGGACTAGCAACCTACGAGCAGTACTTC.

The chain recombines TRBV20-1 with TRBJ2-4; D might be TRBD1 (6 bases). Trimming cost V 8 bases and J 4 bases, with 15 bases left between them. From germline, CDR1 is DFQATT and CDR2 SNEGSKA (reference sequence). The CDR3 runs 13 residues. DNA of the CDR3: TGCAGTCCCGATCCCGGACAGAAAAACATTCAGTACTTC. Amino acid sequence: CSPDPGQKNIQYF.

The V gene is TRBV7-2, the J gene TRBJ2-4, with D perhaps TRBD2 (5 bases). The J call may not be correct, given that the DNA end is closer to TRBJ2-7. CDR1 is SGHTA and CDR2 is FQGNSA in the germline V gene. The length of the CDR3 is 14 residues. DNA for the CDR3: TGTGCCAGCAGCTTAGCTCTAGCTACCCACGAGCAGTACTTC. This gives the protein CASSLALATHEQYF.

V usage is TRBV28 and J usage is TRBJ2-3; D may be TRBD2 (6 bases). The CDR3 runs to 13 residues. CDR1 is MDHEN and CDR2 is SYDVKM in the germline V gene. V lost 8 bases, J lost 2 bases, and 11 bases lay in between. The CDR3 DNA follows: TGTGCCAGCGAATCGGGAGTCACAGATACGCAGTATTTT. Residues: CASESGVTDTQYF.

There are a few counts of this clonotype. The chain uses TRBV20-1 and TRBJ1-5; D might be TRBD1 (5 bases). Trimming shortened V by 4 bases and J by 4 bases, and 14 bases separated the two germline ends. CDR1 and CDR2 from the germline V gene are DFQATT and SNEGSKA (reference sequence). The CDR3 covers 14 residues. Here the CDR3 reads CSATPRGRNQPQHF. The CDR3 DNA reads as TGCAGTGCTACCCCAAGGGGACGTAATCAGCCCCAGCATTTT.

The chain combines TRBV4-1 with TRBJ1-1; D uncertain. CDR1 MGHRA and CDR2 YSYEKL come from the germline V gene. The CDR3 spans 13 residues. V was clipped by 0 bases and J by 5 bases, with 7 bases between them. In DNA form, the CDR3 reads TGCGCCAGCAGCCAAGATTGGAGGACTGAAGCTTTCTTT. As protein: CASSQDWRTEAFF.

The V and J genes are TRBV2 and TRBJ1-5, with TRBD1 matching 7 bases. The CDR3 covers 15 residues. Germline lookup yields CDR1 SNHLY and CDR2 FYNNEI. The J segment lost 3 bases and the V segment lost 4 bases, leaving 6 bases of the junction unmatched. In DNA, the CDR3 is TGTGCCAGCAGTGCGGTGACAGGGAACAATCAGCCCCAGCATTTT. It translates to CASSAVTGNNQPQHF.

The chain uses TRBV27 and TRBJ2-1; 11 positions agree with TRBD2. This CDR3 comprises 16 residues. After removal of 3 bases from V and 7 bases from J, the junction contained 8 bases not matched to a gene. Germline-derived CDR1 and CDR2 are MNHEY and SMNVEV (reference sequence). The CDR3, as DNA: TGTGCCAGCAGTTTCCCCCTAGCGGGGGGAGCGAATGAGCAGTTCTTC. Its protein product is CASSFPLAGGANEQFF.

The chain joins TRBV20-1 to TRBJ1-2; 7 positions match TRBD1. CDR1 is DFQATT, CDR2 SNEGSKA, per germline (reference sequence). After removal of 5 bases from V and 7 bases from J, the junction contained 7 bases not matched to a gene. The CDR3 spans 12 residues. Written as DNA, the CDR3 is TGCAGTGCTGCCAAGGGGGCTGCTGGCTACACCTTC. This codes for CSAAKGAAGYTF.

This chain connects TRBV6-5 to TRBJ1-2, with a tentative D call TRBD1 (5 bases). This CDR3 spans 11 amino acids. V gave up 9 bases and J gave up 8 bases, with 13 bases separating them. Germline lookup yields CDR1 MNHEY and CDR2 SVGAGI. This chain's CDR3 is CARNRRDGYTF. Written as DNA, the CDR3 is TGTGCCAGGAACCGCAGGGACGGCTACACCTTC.

The chain combines TRBV2 with TRBJ2-7, with TRBD2 identical over 7 bases. The CDR3 is made up of 19 amino acids. The trim removed 2 bases at V and 1 base at J, leaving 17 bases unmatched. Germline-derived CDR1 and CDR2 are SNHLY and FYNNEI. CDR3 loop: CASSENRLGGSSSSYEQYF. The CDR3 DNA follows: TGTGCCAGCAGTGAAAATCGTCTGGGGGGGTCGTCCTCATCCTACGAGCAGTACTTC.

This clonotype was counted a few times. This sequence joins TRBV12-3 or TRBV12-4 and TRBJ1-2; no firm D call. V was cut by 0 bases and J by 6 bases, with 8 bases left in between. This CDR3 spans 13 amino acids. CDR3 sequence reads: CASSLALPDGYTF. The CDR3 DNA reads as TGTGCCAGCAGTTTAGCGCTCCCCGATGGCTACACCTTC.

The chain is built from TRBV2 and TRBJ2-3; 7 positions agree with TRBD2. The germline gives CDR1 SNHLY, CDR2 FYNNEI. This CDR3 contains 16 residues. The V and J ends lost 7 bases and 5 bases, in that order; junction bases with no gene match: 15. CDR3: CASTRGRAGFGDTQYF. The DNA of the CDR3 is TGTGCCAGCACCCGAGGGAGAGCGGGGTTTGGAGATACGCAGTATTTT.

V and J are TRBV11-2 and TRBJ2-3; D ambiguous. The germline gives CDR1 SGHAT, CDR2 FQNNGV. The CDR3 extends over 12 amino acids. V was trimmed by 1 base and J by 8 bases, leaving 7 bases between them. The CDR3 DNA is TGTGCCAGCAGCTTAGCAGACACTACGCAGTATTTT. This encodes CASSLADTTQYF.

The chain has TRBV5-1 and TRBJ1-1; 7 positions agree with TRBD1. This CDR3 has 11 residues. V lost 9 bases, J lost 5 bases, and 4 bases stayed unmatched. Germline V gene sequence: CDR1 SGHRS, CDR2 YFSETQ. CDR3 sequence (DNA): TGCGCCACCACGACAGGGACTGAAGCTTTCTTT. It translates to CATTTGTEAFF.

In this sample, this clonotype turned up a few times. The V and J genes are TRBV6-5 and TRBJ2-3; possible D gene TRBD2, 7 bases. CDR1 is MNHEY, CDR2 SVGAGI, per germline. Between the trimmed V and J ends, which lost 0 bases and 2 bases, there was a span of 27 bases. This CDR3 is 21 amino acids long. DNA for the CDR3: TGTGCCAGCAGTTACTCGGGTCGGGGGGCATCCTTTGGAGGTGACACAGATACGCAGTATTTT. Its protein is CASSYSGRGASFGGDTDTQYF.

This chain links TRBV6-5 with TRBJ2-1; 9 nucleotides line up with TRBD1. Germline-derived CDR1 and CDR2 are MNHEY and SVGAGI. With V trimmed by 9 bases and J by 4 bases, 7 bases remained unmatched. The CDR3 extends over 14 amino acids. CDR3 coding DNA: TGTGCCAGTGCCGGGACAGGGATTTACAATGAGCAGTTCTTC. Translated, it gives CASAGTGIYNEQFF.

This clonotype has only one observation. This sequence joins TRBV27 and TRBJ2-7, with D perhaps matching TRBD1 (5 bases). The V gene lost 3 bases and the J gene lost 3 bases, with 9 bases spanning the gap. CDR3 length: 13 residues. Germline V gives CDR1 MNHEY, CDR2 SMNVEV (reference sequence). In DNA form, the CDR3 reads TGTGCCAGCAGTTTTCAGGGCGACTACGAGCAGTACTTC. Translated: CASSFQGDYEQYF.

This rearrangement joins TRBV7-2 to TRBJ2-7; the D is unclear. This CDR3 contains 14 residues. The germline gives CDR1 SGHTA, CDR2 FQGNSA. The V gene lost 2 bases and the J gene lost 0 bases, with 8 bases spanning the gap. The DNA for the CDR3 is TGTGCCAGCAGCTTATTGGGGAACTCCTACGAGCAGTACTTC. Amino acids: CASSLLGNSYEQYF.

Turning to this clonotype: A clone one base away is much larger, so this may be a read error. V is TRBV6-1 and J is TRBJ1-2, with D possibly matching TRBD1 (5 bases). The CDR3 contains 13 residues. The V gene lost 6 bases and the J gene lost 4 bases, with 12 bases spanning the gap. Germline CDR1 MNHNS, CDR2 SASEGT. The CDR3 DNA sequence: TGTGCCAGCAGAGACGACAGTCCCTATGGCTACACCTTC. It specifies CASRDDSPYGYTF.

This clonotype appeared a single time. The V and J genes are TRBV2 and TRBJ1-6, with D possibly being TRBD1 (5 bases). CDR1 is SNHLY and CDR2 is FYNNEI in the germline V gene. The V end lost 8 bases, the J end lost 3 bases, and 8 bases lay between the germline ends. The length of the CDR3 is 13 residues. The CDR3 is CASGANYNSPLHF. The CDR3 DNA sequence: TGTGCCAGCGGGGCGAACTATAATTCACCCCTCCACTTT.

This clonotype has only a few counts. A read error may produce the germline difference seen at one junction end. The rearrangement links TRBV29-1 to TRBJ2-5; a weak D match, TRBD2 (6 bases). CDR1 SQVTM and CDR2 ANQGSEA come from the germline V gene. CDR3 size: 18 residues. In DNA form, the CDR3 reads TGCAGCGTTGAAGACTATACTTCGGGACTCCCTAACCAGGAGACCCAGTACTTC. Amino acids: CSVEDYTSGLPNQETQYF. The whole variable domain, filled in from reference TRBV29-1 and TRBJ2-5, reads SAVISQKPSRDICQRGTSLTIQCQVDSQVTMMFWYRQQPGQSLTLIATANQGSEATYESGFVIDKFPISRPNLTFSTLTVSNMSPEDSSIYLCSVEDYTSGLPNQETQYFGPGTRLLVL.

The chain joins TRBV28 to TRBJ1-2; TRBD1 aligns across 8 bases. Germline CDR1 and CDR2: MDHEN and SYDVKM. V shed 2 bases, J shed 6 bases, and the junction held 5 bases outside the gene matches. The CDR3 contains 14 residues. As DNA, the CDR3 is TGTGCCAGCAGTTTAACAGGGGGATTGGATGGCTACACCTTC. Translation: CASSLTGGLDGYTF.